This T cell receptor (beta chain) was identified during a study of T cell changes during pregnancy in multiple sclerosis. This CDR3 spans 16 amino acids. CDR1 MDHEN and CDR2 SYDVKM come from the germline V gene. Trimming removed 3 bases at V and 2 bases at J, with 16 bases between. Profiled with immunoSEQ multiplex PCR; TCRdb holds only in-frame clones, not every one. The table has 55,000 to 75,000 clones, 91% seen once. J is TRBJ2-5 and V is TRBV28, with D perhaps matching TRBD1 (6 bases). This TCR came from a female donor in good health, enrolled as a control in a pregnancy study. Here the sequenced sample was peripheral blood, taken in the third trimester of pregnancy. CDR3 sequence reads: CASSFPPRTDQETQYF. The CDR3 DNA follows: TGTGCCAGCAGTTTCCCCCCGCGGACAGATCAAGAGACCCAGTACTTC.